This entry concerns a single T cell receptor beta chain. This clone occurred once. Its cognate antigen has yet to be identified. The record has no base qualities; no much larger clone is one base away. The data derive from a study of shared clonotypes between healthy human individuals (dated by TCRdb to the early 2020s). Turning to the overall study: A couple of women and a few men aged 18 to 49 years were included in the cohort. For each donor, three plates each were used for CD4 naive and CD4 memory, two plates were used for CD8 naive, and one plate was used for CD8 memory. Blood TCR repertoires of about five healthy adults were deeply sequenced to estimate repertoire size and the extent of clonotype sharing between individuals. To increase sequencing depth and limit assay-specific biases, different laboratories used diverse techniques to prepare libraries and sequence TCR repertoires. Per donor, leukapheresis produced somewhere between about 0.94 and 10 billion PBMCs. Results and caveats for the whole study, not just this receptor: Incomplete sequencing was indicated by rarefaction of sorted-subset datasets, despite the large sequencing depth. About 5% of naive CD4, 3.5% of naive CD8, 2.3% of memory CD4, and 0.35% to 0.5% of memory CD8 clonotypes were shared across several donors. Sampling was limited to blood, and TCR repertoires in tissue likely differ from TCR repertoires in blood. Because the study included a small number of donors, the genetic and exposure-history diversity represented was limited. Higher generation probabilities were observed for clonotypes shared by all four sorted-subset donors than for non-shared clonotypes. Estimated clonotype richness was generally larger for naive than for memory subsets. Based on pairwise subsampling, the degree of clonotype sharing among donors was expected to be affected by sequencing depth.

V is reduced by 3 bases and J by 4 bases, leaving a spacing of 13 bases between them. Per the germline V gene, SGHDT is the CDR1 and YYEEEE is the CDR2. The CDR3, cysteine through phenylalanine, is 14 amino acids long. Only the CDR3 portion is preserved as DNA: 42 bases, with reading frame beginning at the first base. CD8 naive samples were obtained by positive selection for CCR7 among CD45RO-negative cells, yielding a CD45RA+CCR7+ population from which TemRA cells were excluded. The donors were healthy, HIV-negative adults who had no recently reported acute infections or vaccinations. All donors were Caucasian adults living in Nashville, Tennessee, USA. Blood was collected by leukapheresis, and PBMCs were isolated by Ficoll-Histopaque density gradient centrifugation and then cryopreserved in liquid nitrogen vapor phase. Analytical flow cytometry was used to check the purity and quantity of every magnetically sorted T cell population. Genomic DNA was isolated from every sorted fraction and measured by UV absorbance on a Nanodrop 2000c.

Using the deep immunoSEQ assay, multiplex PCR amplified TCR CDR3 regions from genomic DNA. Extracted genomic DNA from each cell subset was distributed evenly across all wells of several immunoSEQ 96-well plates, and each plate was treated as a replicate. Each replicate PCR for sorted subsets received 200 ng genomic DNA, equal to roughly 30,000 T cell genomes. Purified libraries were quantified with a Qubit 3.0 fluorometer, sized on a Bioanalyzer 2100, and re-quantified with the KAPA Library Quantification kit. Every immunoSEQ 96-well plate was sequenced on a dedicated single-read 150-cycle Illumina NextSeq 550 flow cell. The source study handled its data this way. Because only junctional sequences without quality scores were contained in the immunoSEQ output, filtering matching that applied to full-length reads could not be performed. Sequences were annotated with PyIR, a Python wrapper for IgBLAST v1.9, and V/J genes and CDR3 were assigned using IMGT germline references. Any read was removed if the V/J assignment was weak (E-value above 1e-6), the CDR3 was missing, or the read contained stop codons, out-of-frame junctions, or ambiguous translated residues. V3J clonotypes were defined by identical inferred V gene, J gene, and CDR3 amino acid sequence. Percentage overlap between repertoires was calculated by dividing the number of shared unique clonotypes by the size of the smaller repertoire. Three approaches were used to assess repertoire richness: RTK rarefaction, the Chao1 estimator, and Recon v2.1 estimates of unobserved clonotypes. OLGA was used to compute generation probabilities for all TCRbeta clonotypes that the gDNA method yielded from four donors. Sourced from immuneACCESS, this table was stored by TCRdb with only in-frame sequences that have V and J called. A share of the clones is absent; for the studies checked, an unresolved V gene accounts for under half, and the remainder has no known explanation. That table supplies the V and J calls and clone size; D and trimming were determined from the DNA. The sample table shows roughly 1,800,000 clones, and approximately 94% are seen once. 0.9% to 1.5% of the sample comes from the top ten.

Rearrangement joined TRBV5-6 to TRBJ1-2, with a weak D call of TRBD1 (5 bases match). Sequenced: naive CD8+ T cells sorted from blood. Sample cell subset or site, as interpreted from the label and publication: CD45RA+CCR7+. This clonotype originated in a man between 18 and 35 years old in good health. The DNA is as follows: TGTGCCAGCAGCTGGGGACTGCCAATCTATGGCTACACCTTC. Its protein is CASSWGLPIYGYTF.